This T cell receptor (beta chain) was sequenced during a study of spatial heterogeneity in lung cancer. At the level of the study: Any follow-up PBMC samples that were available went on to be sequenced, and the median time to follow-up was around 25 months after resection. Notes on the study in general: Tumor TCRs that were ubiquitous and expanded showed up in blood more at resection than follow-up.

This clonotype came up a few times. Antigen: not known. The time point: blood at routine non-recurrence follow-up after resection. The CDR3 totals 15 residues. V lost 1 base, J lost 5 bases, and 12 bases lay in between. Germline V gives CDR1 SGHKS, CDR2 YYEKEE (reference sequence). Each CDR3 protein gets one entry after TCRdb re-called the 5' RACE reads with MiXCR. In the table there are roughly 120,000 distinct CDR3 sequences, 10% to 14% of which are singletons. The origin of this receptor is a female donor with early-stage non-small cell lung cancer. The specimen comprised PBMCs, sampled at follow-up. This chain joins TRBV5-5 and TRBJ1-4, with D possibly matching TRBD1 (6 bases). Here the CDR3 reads CASSLLGTPNEKLFF. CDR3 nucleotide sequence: TGTGCCAGCAGCTTGTTGGGGACACCAAATGAAAAACTGTTTTTT. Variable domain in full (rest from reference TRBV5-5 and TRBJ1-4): DAGVTQSPTHLIKTRGQQVTLRCSPISGHKSVSWYQQVLGQGPQFIFQYYEKEERGRGNFPDRFSARQFPNYSSELNVNALLLGDSALYLCASSLLGTPNEKLFFGSGTQLSVL.